This T cell receptor beta chain was recovered during a study of blood T cell repertoires in COVID-19. Across the whole study: Acute-phase and convalescent COVID-19 samples originated in the United States, Italy and Spain.

A single count supports this clone. TCRdb's copy holds only in-frame clones and misses some; the assay was immunoSEQ multiplex PCR. The sample contains approximately 100,000 clones, roughly four fifths of which appear only once. Germline V gene lookup returns CDR1 SGHRS and CDR2 YFSETQ. With 4 bases removed from V and 0 bases from J, the gap between germline ends came to 5 bases. This CDR3 spans 13 amino acids. This TCR was recovered from a man aged 55 to 70 with acute or convalescent COVID-19. The sequenced material came from peripheral blood. The chain carries TRBV5-1 and TRBJ1-5; D gene uncertain. The CDR3 region is CASSVYSNQPQHF. The CDR3 DNA reads TGCGCCAGCAGCGTATATAGCAATCAGCCCCAGCATTTT.